The clone carrying this TCR beta chain has only a few counts. Its antigen is currently unknown. These data originate in a study of identical twins. The V gene lost 3 bases and the J gene lost 13 bases, with 13 bases spanning the gap. CDR1 is KGHSH, CDR2 LQKENI, per germline. The CDR3 is 12 residues long. Study results and limitations: Out-of-frame alpha sequences shared between twins exhibited an excess of low generation probability.

In TCRdb, the 5' RACE reads were re-called with MiXCR into one record per CDR3 protein. Seen here are about 490,000 distinct CDR3 sequences, roughly 15% observed once, and the top ten hold roughly 0.44%. This sample was also put to use in a study of yellow fever vaccine responses in identical twins.

This sequence joins TRBV18 and TRBJ2-1, with D possibly being TRBD1 or TRBD2 (5 bases each). The receptor was isolated from a woman between 18 and 30 years old in good health. Sequencing was done on a sample of CD4+ T cells sorted from blood. CDR3 residues: CASSPRGERQFF. Written as DNA, the CDR3 is TGTGCCAGCTCACCGAGAGGGGAGAGACAGTTCTTC.